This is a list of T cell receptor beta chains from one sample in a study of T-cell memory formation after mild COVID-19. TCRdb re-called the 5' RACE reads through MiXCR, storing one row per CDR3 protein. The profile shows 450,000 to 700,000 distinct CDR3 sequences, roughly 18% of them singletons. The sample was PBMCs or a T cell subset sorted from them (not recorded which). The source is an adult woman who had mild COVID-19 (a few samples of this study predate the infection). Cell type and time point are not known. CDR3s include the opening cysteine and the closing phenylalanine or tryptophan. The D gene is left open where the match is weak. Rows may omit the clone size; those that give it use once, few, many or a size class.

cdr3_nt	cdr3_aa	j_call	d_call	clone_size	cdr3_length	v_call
TGCACCAGCAGCCAAGATTTCGGGCTCGAGTACGAGCAGTACTTC	CTSSQDFGLEYEQYF	TRBJ2-7	NA	few	15	TRBV1
TGTGCCAGCAGTCCCCTCCGGACAGGGCCCGGCAATGAGCAGTTCTTC	CASSPLRTGPGNEQFF	TRBJ2-1	TRBD1	once	16	TRBV7-6
TGTGCCAGTAGAATGGGCCGGGGGGCGCGTGCCGGGGAGCTGTTTTTT	CASRMGRGARAGELFF	TRBJ2-2	NA	NA	16	TRBV19
TGTGCCAGCAGCGTAGTCTCAGGGGGACACACTGAAGCTTTCTTT	CASSVVSGGHTEAFF	TRBJ1-1	TRBD1	NA	15	TRBV9
TGCGCCAGCGCCCTTGCGGGACAAAGGAACACTGAAGCTTTCTTT	CASALAGQRNTEAFF	TRBJ1-1	NA	NA	15	TRBV5-1
TGTGCCAGCAGCCAAGGTCTGACTGCACGAAGCGACAATGAGCAGTTCTTC	CASSQGLTARSDNEQFF	TRBJ2-1	NA	NA	17	TRBV4-2
TGTGCCAGCAGTTACTCGAATACTCTGAACACTGAAGCTTTCTTT	CASSYSNTLNTEAFF	TRBJ1-1	NA	NA	15	TRBV6-5
TGTGCCAGCAGCTTACTTGGACACCAGTCGAACACCGGGGAGCTGTTTTTT	CASSLLGHQSNTGELFF	TRBJ2-2	NA	few	17	TRBV7-9
TGTGCCAGTAGTGGGCAGAATAGCAATCAGCCCCAGCATTTT	CASSGQNSNQPQHF	TRBJ1-5	NA	few	14	TRBV19
TGTGCCAGCTGCGCCGGGACAGCCGTTCAAGAGACCCAGTACTTC	CASCAGTAVQETQYF	TRBJ2-5	TRBD1	once	15	TRBV7-9
TGTGCCACCAGTGATTTTCAGCAGAGTGAGCAGTTCTTC	CATSDFQQSEQFF	TRBJ2-1	NA	NA	13	TRBV24-1
TGTGCCAGCAGCGCAGACCCGGCTAGCGGGAGCACAGATACGCAGTATTTT	CASSADPASGSTDTQYF	TRBJ2-3	TRBD2	few	17	TRBV7-8
TGTGCCAGCAGCCCCGTGGCTAGCGGGGGGGCCTTTGAGCAGTTCTTC	CASSPVASGGAFEQFF	TRBJ2-1	TRBD2	NA	16	TRBV3-1
TGTGCCAGCAGGCTCAGGGTTCGGGACACTGAAGCTTTCTTT	CASRLRVRDTEAFF	TRBJ1-1	NA	NA	14	TRBV28
TGTGCCAGCAGCCAAGCCCCGACAGGAGGGTATTCACCCCTCCACTTT	CASSQAPTGGYSPLHF	TRBJ1-6	NA	few	16	TRBV4-2
TGTGCCAGCAGCTTAGTAGTGGGCTGGATATCACAACGGTACGAGCAGTACTTC	CASSLVVGWISQRYEQYF	TRBJ2-7	NA	NA	18	TRBV7-2
TGTGCCAGCAGTTACCAACATAGCAATCAGCCCCAGCATTTT	CASSYQHSNQPQHF	TRBJ1-5	NA	NA	14	TRBV6-2/TRBV6-3
TGTGCCAGCAGGAGAACAGGGAGTGCCACTGAAGCTTTCTTT	CASRRTGSATEAFF	TRBJ1-1	NA	many	14	TRBV6-1
TGCAGTGCTACTACCTCCGGACGGAACAATGAGCAGTTCTTC	CSATTSGRNNEQFF	TRBJ2-1	NA	NA	14	TRBV20-1
TGTGCCAGCAGTTACCGCAACAGGGGATCGGTTTTTAGTGAAAAACTGTTTTTT	CASSYRNRGSVFSEKLFF	TRBJ1-4	TRBD1	NA	18	TRBV6-5
TGCGCCAGCAGCCCCGGACTAGCGGGGGCGGATACGCAGTATTTT	CASSPGLAGADTQYF	TRBJ2-3	TRBD2	many	15	TRBV5-1
TGTGCCAGCAGCTCTGAGACGGATGAAAAACTGTTTTTT	CASSSETDEKLFF	TRBJ1-4	NA	NA	13	TRBV7-9
TGTGCCAGCAGCTTGTGGACAGGGAATAACTATGGCTACACCTTC	CASSLWTGNNYGYTF	TRBJ1-2	TRBD1	NA	15	TRBV11-3
TGTGCCAGCAGTTTGGGACAGGCCTTGGAAGCTTTCTTT	CASSLGQALEAFF	TRBJ1-1	TRBD1	few	13	TRBV12-3/TRBV12-4
TGTGCCAGTAGAAGGGACAGGGAGTATGAGCAGTTCTTC	CASRRDREYEQFF	TRBJ2-1	TRBD1	NA	13	TRBV2
TGCGCCAGCAGCTTGGGAGGGGTAACTCAAGAGACCCAGTACTTC	CASSLGGVTQETQYF	TRBJ2-5	NA	NA	15	TRBV5-1
TGTGCCAGCATGTCGGGAAGCTCCTACGAGCAGTACTTC	CASMSGSSYEQYF	TRBJ2-7	NA	few	13	TRBV12-3/TRBV12-4
TGTGCCAGCAGCTTACAATGGACTAGCGGGAAGAACTTC	CASSLQWTSGKNF	TRBJ2-7	TRBD2	NA	13	TRBV7-2
TGTGCCAGCAGGGGACTGGGGGCCTACAATGAGCAGTTCTTC	CASRGLGAYNEQFF	TRBJ2-1	NA	few	14	TRBV27
TGCAGTGCTAGGGTCTCTGGGGGGGAGACCCAGTACTTC	CSARVSGGETQYF	TRBJ2-5	NA	many	13	TRBV20-1
TGTGCCAGCAGCTCCCGGGACAGGGACGCAGATACGCAGTATTTT	CASSSRDRDADTQYF	TRBJ2-3	TRBD1	NA	15	TRBV7-9
TGCAGTGCTAGCGGGTACAGCACAGATACGCAGTATTTT	CSASGYSTDTQYF	TRBJ2-3	NA	many	13	TRBV20-1
TGTGCCAGCAAGGGGGCGCTTGTTGAAGCTTTCTTT	CASKGALVEAFF	TRBJ1-1	TRBD1	NA	12	TRBV12-3/TRBV12-4
TGTGCCAGCAGCCAAAGTCCAGGGAGGCGCGAGCAGTTCTTC	CASSQSPGRREQFF	TRBJ2-1	NA	few	14	TRBV4-2
TGCGCCAGCAGCGATGCGAATACTGGAAACACCATATATTTT	CASSDANTGNTIYF	TRBJ1-3	NA	NA	14	TRBV5-1
TGCGCCAGCAGCCAAGAACCGGGACAGGGGGACTATGGCTACACCTTC	CASSQEPGQGDYGYTF	TRBJ1-2	TRBD1	NA	16	TRBV4-1
TGTGCCAGCAGTTCCCGACTAGCACGAGCCAAAAACATTCAGTACTTC	CASSSRLARAKNIQYF	TRBJ2-4	TRBD2	many	16	TRBV12-3/TRBV12-4
TGTGCCAGCAGTTATGTACGGACCCCTTCCCACGAGCAGTACTTC	CASSYVRTPSHEQYF	TRBJ2-7	NA	few	15	TRBV6-5
TGTGCCAGCAGTTACCAGGGGGAACAAGAGACCCAGTACTTC	CASSYQGEQETQYF	TRBJ2-5	TRBD1	NA	14	TRBV12-3/TRBV12-4
TGTGCCAGCAGCGGAATTCAAGGTGATACGCAGTATTTT	CASSGIQGDTQYF	TRBJ2-3	NA	NA	13	TRBV9
TGTGCCAGCCATTATGACAGACGGAGTGAAGCTTTCTTT	CASHYDRRSEAFF	TRBJ1-1	NA	NA	13	TRBV6-6
TGTGCCAGCAGTGTGAGGCTAGCGGGAGTGGTCGAGCAGTACTTC	CASSVRLAGVVEQYF	TRBJ2-7	TRBD2	NA	15	TRBV2
TGTGCCAGCTCACCGGACAAGAACACTGAAGCTTTCTTT	CASSPDKNTEAFF	TRBJ1-1	NA	few	13	TRBV18
TGTGCCTGGCGGGAGACTTACCAAGAGACCCAGTACTTC	CAWRETYQETQYF	TRBJ2-5	NA	NA	13	TRBV30
TGTGCCACCTCTGGCGGGAGTAAGTACGAGCAGTACTTC	CATSGGSKYEQYF	TRBJ2-7	TRBD2	few	13	TRBV24-1
TGTGCCAGCAGCTTGATCGGCAGGTCGGGGTATGGCTACACCTTC	CASSLIGRSGYGYTF	TRBJ1-2	NA	NA	15	TRBV5-4
TGTGCCAGCAGTTCAGGACTAGCGGAATACACAGATACGCAGTATTTT	CASSSGLAEYTDTQYF	TRBJ2-3	TRBD2	NA	16	TRBV12-3/TRBV12-4
TGCGCCAGCAGCCCAACACCCGACAGAACGAACACCGGGGAGCTGTTTTTT	CASSPTPDRTNTGELFF	TRBJ2-2	NA	NA	17	TRBV5-1
TGTGCCAGCAGCCAAGGAGAGGTAGAAGCTTTCTTT	CASSQGEVEAFF	TRBJ1-1	NA	NA	12	TRBV3-1
TGTGCCTGGAGCTCCTCTGAGAAGTTTTCAGTGCCAGATACGCAGTATTTT	CAWSSSEKFSVPDTQYF	TRBJ2-3	NA	once	17	TRBV30
TGCGCCAGCAGCGACACACCCGAGGGACCCTCGGTAAATGAGCAGTTCTTC	CASSDTPEGPSVNEQFF	TRBJ2-1	NA	few	17	TRBV5-1
TGTGCCAGCAGCTATAGCGGGGACAATGAGCAGTTCTTC	CASSYSGDNEQFF	TRBJ2-1	TRBD2	few	13	TRBV7-8
TGTGCCAGCAGCCCCCGATCCTCGTGGATAGATACGCAGTATTTT	CASSPRSSWIDTQYF	TRBJ2-3	NA	few	15	TRBV12-3/TRBV12-4
TGTGCCAGCAGCTTGGATGCGAGAATCTACAATGAGCAGTTCTTC	CASSLDARIYNEQFF	TRBJ2-1	NA	NA	15	TRBV5-6
TGTGCCATCAGTGAGGCACCCGGGACGGTGAATTCACCCCTCCACTTT	CAISEAPGTVNSPLHF	TRBJ1-6	NA	NA	16	TRBV10-3
TGTGCCAGCAGTGATCGACAGCATAGCAATGAGCAGTTCTTC	CASSDRQHSNEQFF	TRBJ2-1	NA	many	14	TRBV2